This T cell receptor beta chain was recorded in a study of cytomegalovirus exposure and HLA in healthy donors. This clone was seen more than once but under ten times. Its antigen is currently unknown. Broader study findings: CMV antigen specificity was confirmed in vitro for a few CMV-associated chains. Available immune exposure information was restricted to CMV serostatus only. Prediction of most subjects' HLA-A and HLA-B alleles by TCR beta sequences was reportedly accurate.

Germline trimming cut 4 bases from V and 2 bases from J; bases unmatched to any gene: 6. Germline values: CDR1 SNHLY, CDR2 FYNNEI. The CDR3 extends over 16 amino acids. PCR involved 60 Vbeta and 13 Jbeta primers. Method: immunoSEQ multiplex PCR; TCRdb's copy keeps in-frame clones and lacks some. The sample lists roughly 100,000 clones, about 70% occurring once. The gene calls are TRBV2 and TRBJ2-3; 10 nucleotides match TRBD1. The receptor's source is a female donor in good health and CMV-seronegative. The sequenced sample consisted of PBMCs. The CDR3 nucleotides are TGTGCCAGCAGTGTCCGGGACAGGGGATCCACAGATACGCAGTATTTT. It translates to CASSVRDRGSTDTQYF.